This T cell receptor beta chain was profiled in a study of OX40 agonist ivuxolimab in advanced cancers. Produced via immunoSEQ multiplex PCR; TCRdb's table is partial and in-frame only. The data show tens of thousands of clones, with 92% seen just once and 10% held by the top ten. With 4 bases removed from V and 0 bases from J, the gap between germline ends came to 8 bases. Germline CDR1 and CDR2: SGDLS and YYNGEE. CDR3 length equals 14 residues. The chain couples TRBV9 to TRBJ1-5; D is ambiguous. This sample comprised CD4+ or CD8+ T cells sorted from blood, obtained in a trial of the OX40 agonist ivuxolimab. The receptor was isolated from an adult with an advanced solid tumor such as melanoma, head and neck, liver or kidney cancer. CDR3 coding DNA: TGTGCCAGCAGCTTGGACGGTAGCAATCAGCCCCAGCATTTT. Its protein is CASSLDGSNQPQHF.